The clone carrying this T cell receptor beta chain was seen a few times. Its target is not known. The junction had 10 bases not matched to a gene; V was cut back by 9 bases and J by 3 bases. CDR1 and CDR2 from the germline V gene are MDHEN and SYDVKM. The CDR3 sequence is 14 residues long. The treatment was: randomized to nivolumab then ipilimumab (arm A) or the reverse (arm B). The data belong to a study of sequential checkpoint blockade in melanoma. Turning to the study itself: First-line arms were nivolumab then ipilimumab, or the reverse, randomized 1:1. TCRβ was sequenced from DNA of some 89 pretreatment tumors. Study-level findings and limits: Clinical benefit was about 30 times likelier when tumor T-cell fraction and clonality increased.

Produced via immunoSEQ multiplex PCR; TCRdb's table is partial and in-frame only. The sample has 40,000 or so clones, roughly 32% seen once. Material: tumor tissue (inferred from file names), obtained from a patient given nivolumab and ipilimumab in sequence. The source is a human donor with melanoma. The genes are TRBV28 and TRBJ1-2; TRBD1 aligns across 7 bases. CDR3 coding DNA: TGTGCCAGTCGCCAGCCAGGGGGTTACTATGGCTACACCTTC. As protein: CASRQPGGYYGYTF.